This TCR beta chain comes out of a study of molecular identifiers for immune sequencing clone quantification. Trimming took 3 bases from V and 0 from J, leaving 12 bases between them. The CDR3 extends over 15 amino acids. Germline CDR1 reads SQVTM; CDR2 reads ANQGSEA. TCRdb independently ran MiXCR on the PCR reads; one entry per CDR3 protein. The sample records 250,000 to 400,000 distinct CDR3 sequences, around 21% being singletons. The chain carries TRBV29-1 and TRBJ2-1; possibly TRBD1 or TRBD2 for D (5 bases each). Sequencing was performed on naive CD8+ T cells from blood, with Jurkat cell RNA spiked in. The subset denotes: FACS-sorted CD8+CD4-CCR7+CD45RA+ naive T cells. The TCR originated in a human donor in good health. Some libraries in this study had Jurkat cell RNA spiked in. The CDR3 DNA reads TGCAGCGTTGATTTAGGGGAGAGCTCCTACAATGAGCAGTTCTTC. Translated: CSVDLGESSYNEQFF.